Included here is one T cell receptor (beta chain) sequence, with context. Assay used: immunoSEQ multiplex PCR; TCRdb lists only in-frame clones, some missing. This sample has several thousand clones, with 70% to 85% found just once. This entry is derived from a study of blood T cell repertoires in COVID-19. Looked up from germline, CDR1 is LGHNA and CDR2 is YSLEER. CDR3 length equals 17 residues. V dropped 1 base and J dropped 7; count of bases not matched to a gene: 8. The sequence was collected from a human donor with active COVID-19. The donor label of this sample is uncertain. The gene calls are TRBV4-3 and TRBJ2-1; 12 nucleotides match TRBD2. Sequencing was performed on peripheral blood. DNA of the CDR3: TGCGCCAGCAGCCAAGGGGCTAGCGGGGGGGCCAATAATGAGCAGTTCTTC. Translated, it gives CASSQGASGGANNEQFF.